This entry lists 7 T cell receptor beta chains sequenced from one sample in a study of blood T cell repertoires in COVID-19 (TCRdb year 2020). The library was built by means of the immunoSEQ multiplex PCR assay. TCRdb provides this immuneACCESS table in a form limited to in-frame rearrangements. Some clones are lacking; in checked studies, under half of them reflect an unresolved V gene, and why the rest are absent is not known. The sample table holds about 190,000 clones, of which nearly 90% were seen once. The ten largest make up 0.5% to 0.75% of the sample. Sequencing was carried out using peripheral blood. The receptors stem from a man over 45 with acute or convalescent COVID-19.

The chain recombines TRBV7-2 with TRBJ2-5; D might be TRBD1 (7 bases). The V end was cut by 1 base, the J end by 7 bases, with 10 bases between. The CDR3 is made up of 13 amino acids. Germline lookup yields CDR1 SGHTA and CDR2 FQGNSA. CDR3 DNA: TGTGCCAGCAGCTTAGTGGAGGGGGCGACCCAGTACTTC. The encoded protein is CASSLVEGATQYF.

The V call is TRBV7-9, the J call TRBJ2-7, with 7 bases lining up with TRBD2. Germline values: CDR1 SEHNR, CDR2 FQNEAQ (reference sequence). The CDR3 contains 14 residues. Trimming cost V 7 bases and J 0 bases; bases outside gene matches: 6. This CDR3 is CASTSGGPSYEQYV. The CDR3 bases are TGTGCCAGCACCTCGGGGGGTCCCTCCTACGAGCAGTACGTC.

J is TRBJ1-5 and V is TRBV9; a possible D gene is TRBD1 (5 bases). Between the trimmed V and J ends, which lost 5 bases and 3 bases, there was a span of 15 bases. The CDR3 covers 15 residues. Germline V gene lookup returns CDR1 SGDLS and CDR2 YYNGEE. The CDR3, as DNA: TGTGCCAGCAGTCAAGCCGGGACTTTCAATCAGCCCCAGCATTTT. Protein: CASSQAGTFNQPQHF.

V usage is TRBV6-6 and J usage is TRBJ2-5, with 9 bases that match TRBD1. Losses at the gene ends were 3 bases for V and 6 bases for J; bases not matched to a gene: 8. The CDR3 has 15 amino acids. CDR1 is MNHNY and CDR2 is SVGAGI in the germline V gene (reference sequence). CDR3 nucleotides: TGTGCCAGCAGTTATCCGGGACAGGGAGGGCAGACCCAGTACTTC. The encoded protein is CASSYPGQGGQTQYF.

The CDR3 reads CAISRAGGNTGELFF. Here the CDR3 DNA reads TGTGCCATCAGCCGGGCGGGTGGGAACACCGGGGAGCTGTTTTTT. This chain joins TRBV10-3 and TRBJ2-2, with TRBD2 as a possible D gene (5 bases). CDR1 is ENHRY, CDR2 SYGVKD, per germline. V was pared by 6 bases and J by 1 base, with 12 bases between. The CDR3 runs to 15 residues.

The chain couples TRBV5-6 to TRBJ2-4, with D unclear. The CDR3 is 15 residues long. The V and J ends lost 1 base and 0 bases respectively, with 8 bases between them. CDR1 is SGHDT and CDR2 is YYEEEE in the germline V gene. CDR3 nucleotides: TGTGCCAGCAGCTTGTCCGGAGTAGCCAAAAACATTCAGTACTTC. The encoded protein is CASSLSGVAKNIQYF.

This chain connects TRBV7-9 to TRBJ2-1; D not certain. This CDR3 comprises 19 residues. Per germline, CDR1 SEHNR and CDR2 FQNEAQ (reference sequence). V was shortened by 3 bases and J by 0 bases, with 21 bases between the two germline ends. The CDR3 DNA is TGTGCCAGCAGCTTCTACTTTACTGTCACTCTAGGCTCCTACAATGAGCAGTTCTTC. Translated, it gives CASSFYFTVTLGSYNEQFF. Using reference TRBV7-9 and TRBJ2-1 for the parts outside the CDR3, the full variable domain is DTGVSQNPRHKITKRGQNVTFRCDPISEHNRLYWYRQTLGQGPEFLTYFQNEAQLEKSRLLSDRFSAERPKGSFSTLEIQRTEQGDSAMYLCASSFYFTVTLGSYNEQFFGPGTRLTVL.